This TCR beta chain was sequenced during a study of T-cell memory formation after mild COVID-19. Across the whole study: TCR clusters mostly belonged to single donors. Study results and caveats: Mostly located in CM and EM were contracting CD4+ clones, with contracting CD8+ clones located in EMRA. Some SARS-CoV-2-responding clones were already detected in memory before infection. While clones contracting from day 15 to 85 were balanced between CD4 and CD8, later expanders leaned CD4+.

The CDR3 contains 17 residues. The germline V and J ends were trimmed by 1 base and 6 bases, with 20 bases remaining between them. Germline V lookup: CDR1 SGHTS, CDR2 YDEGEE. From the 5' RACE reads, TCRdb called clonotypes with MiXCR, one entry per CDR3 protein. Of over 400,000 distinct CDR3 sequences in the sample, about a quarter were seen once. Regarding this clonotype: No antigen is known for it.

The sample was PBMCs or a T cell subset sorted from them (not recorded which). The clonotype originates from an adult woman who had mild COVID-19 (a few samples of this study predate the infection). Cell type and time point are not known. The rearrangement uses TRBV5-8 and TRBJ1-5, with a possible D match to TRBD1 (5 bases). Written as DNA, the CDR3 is TGTGCCAGCAGCTTGCGAAGAGAGGGGAGGAGTGGTCAGCCCCAGCATTTT. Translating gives CASSLRREGRSGQPQHF.